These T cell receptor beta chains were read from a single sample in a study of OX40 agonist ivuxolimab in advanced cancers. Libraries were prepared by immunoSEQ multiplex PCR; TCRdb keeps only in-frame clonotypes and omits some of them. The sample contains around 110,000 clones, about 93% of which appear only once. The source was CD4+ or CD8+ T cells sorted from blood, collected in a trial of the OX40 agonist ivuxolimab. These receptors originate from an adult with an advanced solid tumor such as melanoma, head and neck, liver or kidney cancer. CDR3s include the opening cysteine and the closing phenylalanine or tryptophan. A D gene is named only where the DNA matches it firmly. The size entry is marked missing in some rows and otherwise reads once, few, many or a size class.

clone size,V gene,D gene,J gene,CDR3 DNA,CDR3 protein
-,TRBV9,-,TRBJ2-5,TGTGCCAGCAGCGTAGGGAACGATCCCCGTCAAGAGACCCAGTACTTC,CASSVGNDPRQETQYF
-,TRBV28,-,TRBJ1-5,TGTGCCAGCAGTTTATCCGCAGGGTTGGAGCCCCAGCATTTT,CASSLSAGLEPQHF
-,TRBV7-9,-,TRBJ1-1,TGTGCCAGCACCCCAGACCCAGGAGGTTGGGACACTGAAGCTTTCTTT,CASTPDPGGWDTEAFF
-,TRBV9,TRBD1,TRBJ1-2,TGTGCCAGCAGCGTAGGAGGGGGACAGGGAGGCTATGGCTACACCTTC,CASSVGGGQGGYGYTF
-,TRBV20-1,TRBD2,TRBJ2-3,TGTATAGCGGGAGGCACAGATACGCAGTATTTT,CIAGGTDTQYF
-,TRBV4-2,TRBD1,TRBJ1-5,TGTGCCAGCAGCCAATCAGGGGGGGGATATAGCAATCAGCCCCAGCATTTT,CASSQSGGGYSNQPQHF
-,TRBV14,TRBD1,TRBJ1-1,TGTGCCAGCAGCCCCTTCCGGGCAGGGGGGAGTGGTGAAGCTTTCTTT,CASSPFRAGGSGEAFF
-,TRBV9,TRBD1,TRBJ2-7,TGTGCCAGCAGCGTAGACACCCTCTTCCGGGACAGGGGGCTTGAACGGGAGCAGTACTTC,CASSVDTLFRDRGLEREQYF
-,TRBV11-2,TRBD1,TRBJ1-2,TGTGCCAGCAGCTTGCCGGGACAGGGATGGTATGGCTACACCTTC,CASSLPGQGWYGYTF
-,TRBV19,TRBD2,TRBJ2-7,TGTGCCAGTAGTCCCCGGACTAGGAGAGGGTACGAGCAGTACTTC,CASSPRTRRGYEQYF
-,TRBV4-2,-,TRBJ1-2,TGTGCCAGCAGCCAAGATTATGGGTTTCGGGGGTTTGGCTACACCTTC,CASSQDYGFRGFGYTF
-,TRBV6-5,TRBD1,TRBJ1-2,TGTGCCAGCAGAGGAAGGACAGGGGGGAACTATGGCTACACCTTC,CASRGRTGGNYGYTF
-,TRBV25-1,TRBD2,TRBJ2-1,TGTGCCAGCAGCGAACCGGGAGGCGGGGGCTCCTACAATGAGCAGTTCTTC,CASSEPGGGGSYNEQFF
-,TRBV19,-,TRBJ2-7,TGTGCCAGTAGGAGGGCCGGAGGGGTCGAGCAGTACTTC,CASRRAGGVEQYF
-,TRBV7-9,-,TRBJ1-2,TGTGCCAGCAGCTTAGCGAGACATGGCTACACCTTC,CASSLARHGYTF
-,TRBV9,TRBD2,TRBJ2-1,TGTGCCAGCAGCGCTCGACTAGCGGCCTACAATGAGCAGTTCTTC,CASSARLAAYNEQFF
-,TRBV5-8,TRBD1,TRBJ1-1,TGTGCCAGCAGCCCCTTCAGGGGGGCTAGGACTGAAGCTTTCTTT,CASSPFRGARTEAFF
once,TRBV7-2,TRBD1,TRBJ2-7,TGTGCCAGCAGCAAACCGACCGGGACAGGCTCCTACGAGCAGTACTTC,CASSKPTGTGSYEQYF
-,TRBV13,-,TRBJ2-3,TGTGCCAGCAGCTTAGGACCCTCGGGAGTAGCGAGTAGTGATACGCAGTATTTT,CASSLGPSGVASSDTQYF
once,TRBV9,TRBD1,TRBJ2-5,TGTGCCAGCAGCGTAGCTAGGACAGGAACCCAAGAGACCCAGTACTTC,CASSVARTGTQETQYF
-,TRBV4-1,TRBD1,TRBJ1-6,TGCGCCAGCAGCCAAGATGAGGACAGGGGCTACTCACCCCTCCACTTT,CASSQDEDRGYSPLHF
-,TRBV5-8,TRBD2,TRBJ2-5,TGTGCCAGCAGCCGCGGACTAGCGGGAGGGCCGGAGACCCAGTACTTC,CASSRGLAGGPETQYF
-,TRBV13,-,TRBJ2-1,TGTGCCAGCAGCCCCGGGGGGACACGCTCCTACAATGAGCAGTTCTTC,CASSPGGTRSYNEQFF
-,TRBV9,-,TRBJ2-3,TGTGCCAGCAGCGCTCAGGAGACTAGCACAGATACGCAGTATTTT,CASSAQETSTDTQYF
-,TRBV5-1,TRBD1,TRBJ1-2,TGCGCCAGCAGCCTCGGGACAGCCACCTCTAACTATGGCTACACCTTC,CASSLGTATSNYGYTF
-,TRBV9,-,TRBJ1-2,TGTGCCAGCAGCGTAGGTGGGCCCGCCGGCTATGGCTACACCTTC,CASSVGGPAGYGYTF
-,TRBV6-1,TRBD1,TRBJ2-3,TGTGCCAGCAGTGAAGTGGACGTGATTTTGACAGGGCGCACAGATACGCAGTATTTT,CASSEVDVILTGRTDTQYF
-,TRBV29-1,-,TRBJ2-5,TGCAGCGTTGGGCAGGGGAAAGAGACCCAGTACTTC,CSVGQGKETQYF
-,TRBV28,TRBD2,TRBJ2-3,TGTGCCAGCAGTTTCACCGGGACTAGCGGTGATACGCAGTATTTT,CASSFTGTSGDTQYF
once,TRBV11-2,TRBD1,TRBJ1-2,TGTGCCAGCAGCTTACAGGGACAGCTATATGGCTACACCTTC,CASSLQGQLYGYTF
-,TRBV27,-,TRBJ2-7,TGTGCCAGCACGGGCCCGGCATCCTACGAGCAGTACTTC,CASTGPASYEQYF
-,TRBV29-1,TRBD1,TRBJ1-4,TGCAGCGTCAGAACAGGGGGATACGAAAAACTGTTTTTT,CSVRTGGYEKLFF
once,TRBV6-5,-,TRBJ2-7,TGTGCCAGCACCAGCGGTGCAGGGAGCTACGAGCAGTACTTC,CASTSGAGSYEQYF
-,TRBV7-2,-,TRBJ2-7,TGTGCCAGCAGCTTAGCGGCCCCGGACTTAGGCGAGCAGTACTTC,CASSLAAPDLGEQYF
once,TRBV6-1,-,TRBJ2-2,TGTGCCAGCATCCCGAGGGAAGGGGGGGAGCTGTTTTTT,CASIPREGGELFF
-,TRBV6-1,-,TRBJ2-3,TGTGCCAGCAGTATGCGGGATACGCAGTATTTT,CASSMRDTQYF